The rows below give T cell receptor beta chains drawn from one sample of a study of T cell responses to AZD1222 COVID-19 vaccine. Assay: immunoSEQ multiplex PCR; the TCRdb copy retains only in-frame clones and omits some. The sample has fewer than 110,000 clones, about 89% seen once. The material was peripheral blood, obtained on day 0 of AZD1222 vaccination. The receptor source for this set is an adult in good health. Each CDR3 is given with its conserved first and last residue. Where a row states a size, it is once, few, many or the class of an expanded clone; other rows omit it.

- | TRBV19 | CASSVLKGVNTEAFF
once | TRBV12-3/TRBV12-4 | CASSLWGGTEAFF
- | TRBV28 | CASSRPGGSRSYTF
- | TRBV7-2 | CASNPGGGNEQFF
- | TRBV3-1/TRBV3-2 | CASSPSGSYHEQFF
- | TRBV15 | CATSRTGEPLHF
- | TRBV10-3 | CAISEFGRLAVNEQFF
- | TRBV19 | CASSTIGEPLRNEQFF
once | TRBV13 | CASSLGGARGNTIYF
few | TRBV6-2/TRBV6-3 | CASSLDRLRDGNTEAFF
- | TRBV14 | CASSYPGAGGYETQYF
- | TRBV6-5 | CASSYSDATQETQYF
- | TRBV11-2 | CASSLVPPGRRAYEQYF
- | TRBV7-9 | CASSSQNEKLFF
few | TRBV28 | CASSLLGYEQFF
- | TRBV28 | CAGRSGSEARNEQFF
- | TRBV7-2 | CASSLWSGGSTEAFF
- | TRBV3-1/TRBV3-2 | CASSLLAVGEQFF
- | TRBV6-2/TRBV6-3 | CASSTSEEQFF
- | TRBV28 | CASKEREGANTGELFF
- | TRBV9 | CASSQLTGVGYGYTF
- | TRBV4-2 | CASSPTSGIETQYF
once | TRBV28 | CASSSGPDYSNQPQHF
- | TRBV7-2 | CASSRNPLAGLQYEQYF
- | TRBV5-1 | CASSLRGEADTQYF
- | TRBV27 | CASRGLAGGHPRRYIQYF
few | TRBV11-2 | CASSPTEETQYF
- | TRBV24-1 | CATSDRTGQQGGYTF
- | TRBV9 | CASSVGGIASEQYF
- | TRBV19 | CASSILRGAGNEQFF